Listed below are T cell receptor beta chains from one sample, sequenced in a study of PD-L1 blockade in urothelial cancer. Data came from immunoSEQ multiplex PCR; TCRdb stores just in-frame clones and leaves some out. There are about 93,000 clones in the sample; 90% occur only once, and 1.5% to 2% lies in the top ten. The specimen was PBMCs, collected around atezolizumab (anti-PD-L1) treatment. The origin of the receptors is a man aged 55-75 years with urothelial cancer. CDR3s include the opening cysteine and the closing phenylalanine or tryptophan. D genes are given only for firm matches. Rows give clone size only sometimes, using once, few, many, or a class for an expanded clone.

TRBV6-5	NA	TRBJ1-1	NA	CASSTTGVNTEAFF	TGTGCCAGCAGTACGACAGGAGTGAACACTGAAGCTTTCTTT
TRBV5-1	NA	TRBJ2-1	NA	CASSLVGQGGNEQFF	TGCGCCAGCAGCTTGGTAGGCCAGGGAGGCAATGAGCAGTTCTTC
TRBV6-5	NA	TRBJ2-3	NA	CASSTVTDTQYF	TGTGCCAGCAGTACGGTTACAGATACGCAGTATTTT
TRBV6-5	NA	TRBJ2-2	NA	CASRQQGAGELFF	TGTGCCAGCAGACAACAGGGAGCCGGGGAGCTGTTTTTT
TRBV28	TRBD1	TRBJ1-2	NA	CASLTGGKDGYTF	TGTGCCAGTCTTACAGGGGGCAAAGATGGCTACACCTTC
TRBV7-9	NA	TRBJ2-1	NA	CASSSLGHNEQFF	TGTGCCAGCAGTTCTCTGGGGCACAATGAGCAGTTCTTC
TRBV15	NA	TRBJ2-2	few	CATSRDIRNTGELFF	TGTGCCACCAGCAGAGATATTCGTAACACCGGGGAGCTGTTTTTT
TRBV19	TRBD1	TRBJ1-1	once	CASSIFDRVVDTEAFF	TGTGCCAGTAGTATTTTCGACAGGGTTGTCGACACTGAAGCTTTCTTT
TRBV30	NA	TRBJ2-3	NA	CAWSVPLRGTDTQYF	TGTGCCTGGAGTGTCCCCCTGCGGGGCACAGATACGCAGTATTTT
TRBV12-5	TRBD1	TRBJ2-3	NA	CASGLGTASTDTQYF	TGTGCTAGTGGTTTAGGGACAGCTAGCACAGATACGCAGTATTTT
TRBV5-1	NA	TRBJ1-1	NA	CASSPGQNTEAFF	TGCGCCAGCAGCCCTGGACAGAACACTGAAGCTTTCTTT
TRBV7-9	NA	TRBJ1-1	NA	CASSPDRGTDEAFF	TGTGCCAGCAGCCCAGATAGGGGAACAGATGAAGCTTTCTTT
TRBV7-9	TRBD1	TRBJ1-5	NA	CASRGQGNQPQHF	TGTGCCAGCAGAGGACAGGGGAATCAGCCCCAGCATTTT
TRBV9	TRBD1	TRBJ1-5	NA	CASSRGGQANQPQHF	TGTGCCAGCAGTCGAGGAGGACAGGCGAATCAGCCCCAGCATTTT
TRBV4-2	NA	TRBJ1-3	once	CASSQELEGVRSGNTIYF	TGTGCCAGCAGCCAAGAATTGGAGGGTGTCCGCTCTGGAAACACCATATATTTT
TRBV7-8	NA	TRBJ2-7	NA	CASSLGQGGTYEQYF	TGTGCCAGCAGCTTAGGCCAGGGGGGCACCTACGAGCAGTACTTC
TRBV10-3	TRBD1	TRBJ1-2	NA	CAIRSGQGDGYTF	TGTGCCATCAGGAGTGGTCAGGGGGATGGCTACACCTTC
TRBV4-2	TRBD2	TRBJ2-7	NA	CASSQGGASGSYEQYF	TGTGCCAGCAGCCAAGGAGGGGCTAGCGGATCCTACGAGCAGTACTTC
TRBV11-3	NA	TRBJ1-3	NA	CASSLAGGNTIYF	TGTGCCAGCAGCTTAGCAGGTGGAAACACCATATATTTT
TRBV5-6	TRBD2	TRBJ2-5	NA	CASSLVTGGGRRETQYF	TGTGCCAGCAGCTTGGTTACTGGCGGGGGACGACGAGAGACCCAGTACTTC
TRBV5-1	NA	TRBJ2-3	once	CASSLGAGQGTDTQYF	TGCGCCAGCAGCTTGGGAGCGGGACAGGGCACAGATACGCAGTATTTT
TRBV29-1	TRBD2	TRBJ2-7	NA	CSVHPGLAGVSYEQYF	TGCAGCGTACATCCGGGACTAGCGGGTGTCTCCTACGAGCAGTACTTC
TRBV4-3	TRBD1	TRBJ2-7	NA	CASSQKQDRDSISYEQYF	TGCGCCAGCAGCCAAAAACAGGACCGGGACAGTATCTCCTACGAGCAGTACTTC
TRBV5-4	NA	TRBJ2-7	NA	CASSPQTRTYEQYF	TGTGCCAGCAGCCCGCAGACACGGACCTACGAGCAGTACTTC
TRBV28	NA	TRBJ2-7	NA	CASSITSSAPYEQYF	TGTGCCAGCAGTATAACATCTAGCGCACCTTACGAGCAGTACTTC
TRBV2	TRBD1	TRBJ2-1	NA	CASSRDRGINEQFF	TGTGCCAGCAGCCGGGACAGGGGGATAAATGAGCAGTTCTTC